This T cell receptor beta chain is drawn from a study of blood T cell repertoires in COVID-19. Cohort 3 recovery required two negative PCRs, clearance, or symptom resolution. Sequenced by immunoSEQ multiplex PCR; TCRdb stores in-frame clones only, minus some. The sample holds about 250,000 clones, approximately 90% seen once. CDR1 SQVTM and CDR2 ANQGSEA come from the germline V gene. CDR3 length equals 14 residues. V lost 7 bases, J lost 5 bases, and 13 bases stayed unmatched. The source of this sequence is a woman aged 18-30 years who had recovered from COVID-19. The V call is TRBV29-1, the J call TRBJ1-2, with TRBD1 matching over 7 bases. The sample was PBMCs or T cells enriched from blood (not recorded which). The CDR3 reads CSERGRAPDYGYTF. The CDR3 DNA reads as TGCAGCGAGAGGGGGCGAGCCCCTGATTATGGCTACACCTTC.